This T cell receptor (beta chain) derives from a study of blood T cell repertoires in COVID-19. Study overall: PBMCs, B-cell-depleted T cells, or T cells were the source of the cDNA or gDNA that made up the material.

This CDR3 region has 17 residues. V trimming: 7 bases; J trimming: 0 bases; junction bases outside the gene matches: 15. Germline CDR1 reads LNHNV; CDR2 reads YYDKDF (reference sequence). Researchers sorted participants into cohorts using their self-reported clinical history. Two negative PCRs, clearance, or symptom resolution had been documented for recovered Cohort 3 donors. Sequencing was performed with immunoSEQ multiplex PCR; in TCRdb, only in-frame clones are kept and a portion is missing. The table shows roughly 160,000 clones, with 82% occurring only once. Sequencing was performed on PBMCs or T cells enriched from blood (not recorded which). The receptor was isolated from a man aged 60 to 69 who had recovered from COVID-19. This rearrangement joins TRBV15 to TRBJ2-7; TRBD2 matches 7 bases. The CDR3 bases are TGTGCCACCACTCCTCGGCTGGGACTACGAACCTCCTACGAGCAGTACTTC. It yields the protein CATTPRLGLRTSYEQYF.